This T cell receptor (beta chain) was identified during a study of shared clonotypes between healthy human individuals. Study background: Used for every donor were three CD4 naive, three CD4 memory, two CD8 naive and one CD8 memory plate.

The protocol was immunoSEQ multiplex PCR, while the TCRdb copy is restricted to in-frame clones and leaves out a portion. The sample yields roughly 1,600,000 clones, 97% to 99% seen once. Investigators divided CD4+ cells into CD45RA+ naive and CD45RA-negative memory subsets. Study results and caveats: Some clonotypes were shared by all four sorted-subset donors, while others were not shared. The non-shared ones had lower generation probabilities than the shared ones. In general, naive subsets displayed greater estimated richness than memory subsets did.

Germline CDR1 reads SGHTS; CDR2 reads YDEGEE. CDR3 size: 14 residues. Between the trimmed V and J ends, which lost 6 bases and 0 bases, there was a span of 13 bases. Comments on this clone: Its target is not known. Different DNA sequences within this sample yield the same CDR3.

The specimen sequenced was naive CD4+ T cells sorted from blood. The subset here: CD45RA+ positively selected. This TCR came from a man between 25 and 39 years old in good health. The genes are TRBV5-8 and TRBJ2-7, with unresolved D. The CDR3, as DNA: TGTGCCAGCAAGCCGAGACGGAGCTCCTACGAGCAGTACTTC. It translates to CASKPRRSSYEQYF.